A selection of T cell receptor beta chains follows, all from one sample in a study of T cell responses to AZD1222 COVID-19 vaccine. Here immunoSEQ multiplex PCR was the method, and the copy in TCRdb shows in-frame clones only, minus some. The sample contains roughly 49,000 clones, roughly 80% of which appear only once. This material consisted of peripheral blood, taken on day 0 of MenACWY control vaccination. The source is an adult in good health. Both conserved end residues are part of each CDR3. The D gene is left open where the match is weak. Size tells how often a clone was seen (once, few, many) or the class of an expanded clone, and some rows leave it out.

TRBJ2-1,TRBV5-4,16,.,TRBD2,CASSTLLAGGSNEQFF,TGTGCCAGCAGCACTCTACTAGCGGGAGGATCCAATGAGCAGTTCTTC
TRBJ2-2,TRBV5-5,14,.,.,CASSWGRNTGELFF,TGTGCCAGCAGCTGGGGGAGGAACACCGGGGAGCTGTTTTTT
TRBJ2-3,TRBV4-1,12,.,TRBD2,CASSQVAGTQYF,TGCGCCAGCAGCCAAGTAGCGGGTACGCAGTATTTT
TRBJ2-5,TRBV3-1/TRBV3-2,14,few,TRBD2,CASSRAGGQETQYF,TGTGCCAGCAGCCGCGCGGGAGGCCAAGAGACCCAGTACTTC
TRBJ2-7,TRBV27,14,.,TRBD1,CASRFGQGSYEQYF,TGTGCCAGCAGGTTTGGACAGGGTAGCTACGAGCAGTACTTC
TRBJ1-1,TRBV5-5,15,.,.,CASLGQVLMNTEAFF,TGTGCCAGCTTGGGGCAGGTGCTCATGAACACTGAAGCTTTCTTT
TRBJ1-1,TRBV6-6,13,.,.,CASSYTWTEPDFF,TGTGCCAGCAGTTACACTTGGACAGAACCAGATTTCTTT
TRBJ2-3,TRBV7-9,13,.,.,CASSFGRTDTQYF,TGTGCCAGCAGCTTTGGGCGGACAGATACGCAGTATTTT
TRBJ1-1,TRBV27,14,.,TRBD1,CASSRGIQGAWAFF,TGTGCCAGCAGCCGTGGCATACAGGGGGCGTGGGCTTTCTTT
TRBJ2-1,TRBV19,13,.,.,CASRISSYNEQFF,TGTGCCAGTCGAATTAGCTCCTACAATGAGCAGTTCTTC
TRBJ2-2,TRBV2,13,.,TRBD1,CASRTGRAGELFF,TGTGCCAGCAGGACAGGGCGTGCCGGGGAGCTGTTTTTT
TRBJ2-3,TRBV19,10,.,.,CATGRDTQYF,TGTGCCACCGGCCGAGATACGCAGTATTTT
TRBJ1-1,TRBV28,13,.,.,CASNRMGAREAFF,TGTGCCAGCAACCGAATGGGGGCGCGGGAAGCTTTCTTT
TRBJ2-2,TRBV25-1,16,.,.,CASSEFRPGNTGELFF,TGTGCCAGCAGTGAATTCCGACCCGGGAACACCGGGGAGCTGTTTTTT
TRBJ2-4,TRBV19,17,.,TRBD1,CASSIHRQGRSKNIQYF,TGTGCCAGTAGTATCCATCGACAGGGGAGGTCCAAAAACATTCAGTACTTC
TRBJ1-4,TRBV20-1,12,.,.,CSASLTNEKLFF,TGCAGTGCTAGTTTGACTAATGAAAAACTGTTTTTT
TRBJ1-5,TRBV28,13,.,.,CASSLGRPRAQHF,TGTGCCAGCAGTTTAGGCAGGCCCAGGGCCCAGCATTTT
TRBJ1-1,TRBV7-9,15,.,.,CASSLGGNRNTEAFF,TGTGCCAGCAGCCTCGGGGGGAATCGGAACACTGAAGCTTTCTTT
TRBJ2-1,TRBV24-1,14,.,.,CATSEEGGRNEQFF,TGTGCCACCAGTGAAGAAGGGGGGAGGAATGAGCAGTTCTTC
TRBJ2-1,TRBV27,15,few,TRBD1,CASSDTDRDYNEQFF,TGTGCCAGCAGTGATACGGACAGGGACTACAATGAGCAGTTCTTC
TRBJ1-2,TRBV6-4,13,.,TRBD1,CASSGTGSGGYTF,TGTGCCAGCAGTGGGACAGGGTCCGGAGGCTACACCTTC
TRBJ2-7,TRBV19,13,few,.,CASSGSASYEQYF,TGTGCCAGTAGCGGGAGTGCCTCCTACGAGCAGTACTTC
TRBJ1-6,TRBV6-5,15,.,TRBD1,CASRPGTGFSSPLHF,TGTGCCAGCAGACCCGGGACAGGATTCAGTTCACCCCTCCACTTT
TRBJ2-3,TRBV28,16,few,TRBD2,CASSPQAGGSTDTQYF,TGTGCCAGCAGTCCCCAAGCGGGAGGAAGCACAGATACGCAGTATTTT
TRBJ2-3,TRBV4-1,12,.,.,CASSQSPDTQYF,TGCGCCAGCAGCCAATCCCCCGATACGCAGTATTTT
TRBJ2-1,TRBV7-9,15,.,.,CASSFQGGSNNEQFF,TGTGCCAGCAGCTTTCAGGGGGGTTCAAACAATGAGCAGTTCTTC
TRBJ1-5,TRBV15,12,.,TRBD1,CAAGTEGGPQHF,TGTGCCGCCGGGACAGAAGGGGGGCCCCAGCATTTT
TRBJ1-1,TRBV24-1,13,once,.,CATSDPGLSFAFF,TGTGCCACCAGTGACCCGGGACTTTCTTTTGCTTTCTTT
TRBJ2-3,TRBV7-9,14,.,TRBD1,CASSLGTGGDTQYF,TGTGCCAGCAGCCTCGGGACAGGGGGCGATACGCAGTATTTT
TRBJ2-3,TRBV7-2,15,.,TRBD1,CASSSSGQATDTQYF,TGTGCCAGCAGCTCTTCGGGACAGGCGACAGATACGCAGTATTTT
TRBJ1-1,TRBV5-4,15,.,.,CASSLEGRRNTEAFF,TGTGCCAGCAGCTTGGAGGGACGGAGGAACACTGAAGCTTTCTTT
TRBJ2-1,TRBV16,13,.,TRBD2,CASSPLAGYEQFF,TGTGCCAGCAGCCCCCTAGCGGGGTATGAGCAGTTCTTC
TRBJ2-6,TRBV24-1,17,.,.,CATSDSASHSGANVLTF,TGTGCCACCAGTGATTCGGCCAGCCACTCTGGGGCCAACGTCCTGACTTTC
TRBJ2-2,TRBV28,13,few,.,CASSFLYTGELFF,TGTGCCAGCAGTTTCCTTTACACCGGGGAGCTGTTTTTT
TRBJ1-5,TRBV15,14,.,.,CATSRDRINQPQHF,TGTGCCACCAGCAGAGACAGGATCAATCAGCCCCAGCATTTT
TRBJ1-3,TRBV6-5,13,.,.,CASKEGNGNTIYF,TGTGCCAGCAAAGAGGGTAATGGAAACACCATATATTTT
TRBJ2-5,TRBV19,15,.,TRBD2,CASRLAGGLQETQYF,TGTGCCAGTAGACTAGCGGGAGGGTTACAAGAGACCCAGTACTTC
TRBJ2-1,TRBV5-1,16,.,.,CASSPDKTAGGHEQFF,TGCGCCAGCAGCCCTGACAAGACCGCGGGCGGGCATGAGCAGTTCTTC
TRBJ1-1,TRBV3-1/TRBV3-2,14,.,.,CASSRGQMNTEAFF,TGTGCCAGCAGTCGAGGACAGATGAACACTGAAGCTTTCTTT
TRBJ1-2,TRBV6-5,13,.,TRBD1,CASSYGTDYGYTF,TGTGCCAGCAGTTACGGGACAGACTATGGCTACACCTTC
TRBJ2-2,TRBV7-9,15,.,.,CASKGTASNTGELFF,TGTGCCAGCAAGGGAACAGCCTCGAACACCGGGGAGCTGTTTTTT
TRBJ2-7,TRBV28,11,.,.,CASSSRVEQYF,TGTGCCAGCAGTTCCAGGGTCGAGCAGTACTTC
TRBJ1-1,TRBV13,11,once,.,CASSLSTEAFF,TGTGCCAGCAGCCTAAGTACTGAAGCTTTCTTT
TRBJ1-5,TRBV7-8,15,.,.,CASSLEGSFNQPQHF,TGTGCCAGCAGCTTAGAAGGGTCTTTCAATCAGCCCCAGCATTTT
TRBJ2-2,TRBV6-4,12,.,.,CASSPRAGELFF,TGTGCCAGCAGTCCCCGGGCAGGGGAGCTGTTTTTT
TRBJ1-1,TRBV5-1,15,.,.,CASSLERRANTEAFF,TGCGCCAGCAGCTTGGAACGCAGGGCGAACACTGAAGCTTTCTTT
TRBJ1-1,TRBV19,15,.,.,CASSPIGGGNTEAFF,TGTGCCAGTAGCCCCATAGGGGGGGGCAACACTGAAGCTTTCTTT
TRBJ1-4,TRBV20-1,11,.,.,CSARGSEKLFF,TGCAGTGCCCGGGGCTCTGAAAAACTGTTTTTT
TRBJ2-1,TRBV18,14,.,.,CASSDPISYNEQFF,TGTGCCAGCTCAGACCCAATCTCCTACAATGAGCAGTTCTTC
TRBJ2-1,TRBV6-5,15,.,.,CASQTGGTGKNEQFF,TGTGCCAGCCAAACGGGGGGGACAGGGAAAAATGAGCAGTTCTTC